Included here is one TCR beta chain sequence, with context. This sample stems from a study of blood T cell repertoires in COVID-19. On the study more broadly: Whether acute or convalescent, the COVID-19 samples came from the United States, Italy and Spain. The cDNA or gDNA used as material had been derived from T cells, B-cell-depleted T cells, or PBMCs.

This CDR3 is 13 amino acids long. With 2 bases removed from V and 8 bases from J, the gap between germline ends came to 12 bases. Germline V gene sequence: CDR1 SGHDN, CDR2 FVKESK. Original data processing: Amplifying reference gene primers gave estimates of nucleated cell counts. Sequenced by immunoSEQ multiplex PCR; TCRdb stores in-frame clones only, minus some. Clone size and V and J calls were adopted from that table, with D and trimming inferred from the DNA. The data show 150,000 to 200,000 clones, with around 87% seen just once and 12% held by the top ten. Enrolled during active infection, Seattle patients were then followed longitudinally.

The sequenced sample consisted of peripheral blood. The TCR originated in a woman between 65 and 79 years old with COVID-19, enrolled during active disease. The gene calls are TRBV14 and TRBJ1-2, with D perhaps matching TRBD1 (6 bases). The CDR3 reads CASSQWAGDGYTF. As DNA, the CDR3 is TGTGCCAGCAGCCAATGGGCAGGGGACGGCTACACCTTC. Supplemented by reference TRBV14 and TRBJ1-2, the full variable domain reads EAGVTQFPSHSVIEKGQTVTLRCDPISGHDNLYWYRRVMGKEIKFLLHFVKESKQDESGMPNNRFLAERTGGTYSTLKVQPAELEDSGVYFCASSQWAGDGYTFGSGTRLTVV.